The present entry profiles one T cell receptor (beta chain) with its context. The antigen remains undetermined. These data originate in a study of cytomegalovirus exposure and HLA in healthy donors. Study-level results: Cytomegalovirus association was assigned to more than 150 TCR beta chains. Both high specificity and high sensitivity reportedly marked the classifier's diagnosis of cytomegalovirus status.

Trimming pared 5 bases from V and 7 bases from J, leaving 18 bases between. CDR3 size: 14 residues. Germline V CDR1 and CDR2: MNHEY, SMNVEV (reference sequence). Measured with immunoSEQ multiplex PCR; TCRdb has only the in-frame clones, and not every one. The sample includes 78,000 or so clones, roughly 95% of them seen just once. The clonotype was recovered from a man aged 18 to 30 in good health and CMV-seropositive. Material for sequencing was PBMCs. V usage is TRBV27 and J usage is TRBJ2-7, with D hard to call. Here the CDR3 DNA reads TGTGCCAGCAGTCCTCATGTCGCCGACTCAGAGCAGTACTTC. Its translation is CASSPHVADSEQYF.